One and the same sample provided the 29 T cell receptor beta chains below, sequenced in a study of CD8+ T cells in alopecia areata. Reverse transcription of extracted RNA yielded cDNA, which provided the sequencing template. Here immunoSEQ multiplex PCR was the method, and the copy in TCRdb shows in-frame clones only, minus some. The sample lists about 120,000 clones; roughly two thirds were seen once. Sequenced material: CD4+ T cells sorted from blood. The receptors originated from a human donor in good health.

This clone was found a few times. The V gene is TRBV7-9, the J gene TRBJ1-1; tentative D call: TRBD1 (5 bases). CDR3 size: 14 residues. V lost 3 bases to trimming and J lost 1 base, with 9 bases between them. Germline CDR1 is SEHNR and CDR2 is FQNEAQ (reference sequence). As DNA, the CDR3 is TGTGCCAGCAGCTTCCTGAGGGGGAACACTGAAGCTTTCTTT. Translated: CASSFLRGNTEAFF.

V is TRBV2 and J is TRBJ2-5; weak D call: TRBD2 (5 bases). The germline gives CDR1 SNHLY, CDR2 FYNNEI. The CDR3 contains 15 residues. V was trimmed by 0 bases and J by 1 base, leaving 9 bases between them. The CDR3 DNA reads as TGTGCCAGCAGTGAAGCTGGCAGCGGCCAAGAGACCCAGTACTTC. Amino acid sequence: CASSEAGSGQETQYF.

The rearrangement joins TRBV2 to TRBJ2-6; possibly TRBD2 for D (8 bases). The CDR3 loop spans 19 amino acids. V lost 3 bases and J lost 0, with 18 bases in between. The germline CDR1 and CDR2 sequences are SNHLY and FYNNEI. This CDR3 is CASSDPGTRGPSGANVLTF. CDR3 nucleotide sequence: TGTGCCAGCAGTGACCCCGGGACTAGGGGGCCCTCTGGGGCCAACGTCCTGACTTTC.

The V and J genes are TRBV18 and TRBJ1-5; D is possibly TRBD1 (6 bases). Per the germline V gene, CDR1 is KGHSH and CDR2 is LQKENI. V lost 2 bases and J lost 5, with 7 bases in between. The CDR3 is 13 amino acids. CDR3 bases: TGTGCCAGCTCACCAGACAGGTATCAGCCCCAGCATTTT. Its translation: CASSPDRYQPQHF.

This rearrangement joins TRBV30 to TRBJ2-1; D is possibly TRBD1 (6 bases). This CDR3 comprises 15 residues. The V end was cut by 1 base, the J end by 2 bases, with 12 bases between. The V gene's germline CDR1 is GTSNPN and CDR2 SVGIG (reference sequence). CDR3 sequence: CAWSGGPGTYNEQFF. For the CDR3, the DNA is TGTGCCTGGAGTGGGGGGCCAGGGACCTACAATGAGCAGTTCTTC. Drawing the rest from reference TRBV30 and TRBJ2-1, the complete variable domain is SQTIHQWPATLVQPVGSPLSLECTVEGTSNPNLYWYRQAAGRGLQLLFYSVGIGQISSEVPQNLSASRPQDRQFILSSKKLLLSDSGFYLCAWSGGPGTYNEQFFGPGTRLTVL.

This chain connects TRBV29-1 to TRBJ2-3, with 8 bases identical to TRBD2. The germline CDR1 and CDR2 sequences are SQVTM and ANQGSEA. V gave up 6 bases and J gave up 4 bases; unmatched junction bases: 6. The CDR3 is made up of 13 amino acids. CDR3 sequence (DNA): TGCAGCGTCCTACGGGGGGGCCCAGATACGCAGTATTTT. Protein product: CSVLRGGPDTQYF.

The chain has TRBV29-1 and TRBJ2-1; 11 bases fit TRBD2. The V segment lost 3 bases and the J segment 7 bases; nucleotides outside the gene matches: 2. CDR3 size: 13 residues. The V gene's germline CDR1 is SQVTM and CDR2 ANQGSEA. The DNA for the CDR3 is TGCAGCGTTGATAGCGGGGGGGCGAATGAGCAGTTCTTC. It specifies CSVDSGGANEQFF.

The rearrangement links TRBV4-2 to TRBJ1-1; no clear D gene. Trimming took 1 base from V and 1 from J, leaving 10 bases between them. Germline V lookup: CDR1 LGHNA, CDR2 YNFKEQ. This CDR3 is 15 amino acids long. The CDR3 coding sequence is TGTGCCAGCAGCCAAGTCCGGGCTTCGAACACTGAAGCTTTCTTT. Amino acids: CASSQVRASNTEAFF.

The rearrangement uses TRBV10-1 and TRBJ2-7; D might be TRBD1 or TRBD2, each matching 7 bases. CDR1 WNHNN and CDR2 SYGVQD come from the germline V gene (reference sequence). The germline V and J ends were trimmed by 3 bases and 2 bases, with 14 bases remaining between them. CDR3 length: 15 residues. Written as DNA, the CDR3 is TGCGCCAGCAGTGATCGGGAGGACAGGACCTACGAGCAGTACTTC. It codes for CASSDREDRTYEQYF.

The chain links TRBV30 to TRBJ1-1; 8 bases are shared with TRBD1. This CDR3 has 13 residues. V dropped 5 bases and J dropped 3; count of bases not matched to a gene: 5. CDR1 is GTSNPN and CDR2 is SVGIG in the germline V gene (reference sequence). This CDR3 reads CAWRPGGYTEAFF. Written as DNA, the CDR3 is TGTGCCTGGCGTCCAGGGGGCTACACTGAAGCTTTCTTT.

J is TRBJ1-1 and V is TRBV6-1; no definite D call. The CDR3 loop spans 13 amino acids. CDR1 and CDR2 from the germline V gene are MNHNS and SASEGT. With 7 bases removed from V and 7 bases from J, the gap between germline ends came to 16 bases. The CDR3 loop reads CASTRTVVVEAFF. CDR3 coding DNA: TGTGCCAGCACCAGGACGGTGGTAGTTGAAGCTTTCTTT.

The CDR3 here is CSVGAAPSYEQYF. The DNA for the CDR3 is TGCAGCGTAGGTGCAGCACCCTCCTACGAGCAGTACTTC. The gene calls are TRBV29-1 and TRBJ2-7; D gene uncertain. The CDR3 runs 13 residues. Germline CDR1 SQVTM, CDR2 ANQGSEA. Between the trimmed V and J ends, which lost 6 bases and 0 bases, there was a span of 12 bases.

In its sample, this clone was seen once. The V gene is TRBV11-2, the J gene TRBJ2-1; 8 bases line up with TRBD1. The CDR3 loop spans 14 amino acids. V shed 6 bases and J 5 bases; nucleotides not matched to a gene: 6. CDR1 and CDR2 from the germline V gene are SGHAT and FQNNGV. Written as DNA, the CDR3 is TGTGCCAGCAGTCCTGACAGGGGAAACAATGAGCAGTTCTTC. Translation: CASSPDRGNNEQFF.

The chain recombines TRBV29-1 with TRBJ2-7, with 11 bases aligning to TRBD1. The CDR3 is 14 amino acids. The germline gives CDR1 SQVTM, CDR2 ANQGSEA. V lost 4 bases and J lost 3; bases outside the gene matches: 5. CDR3 amino acids: CSVVPGQGVYEQYF. Written as DNA, the CDR3 is TGCAGCGTTGTACCGGGACAGGGGGTCTACGAGCAGTACTTC.

The chain joins TRBV7-8 to TRBJ1-5; possibly TRBD1 for D (5 bases). V dropped 3 bases and J dropped 2 bases, with 17 bases sitting between them. The CDR3 is 17 residues long. CDR1 SGHVS and CDR2 FQNEAQ come from the germline V gene. CDR3 sequence: CASSLGRLRGGNQPQHF. The CDR3 DNA follows: TGTGCCAGCAGCTTGGGGCGGCTCCGGGGTGGCAATCAGCCCCAGCATTTT.

This chain connects TRBV4-1 to TRBJ2-4, with D uncertain. Trimming pared 9 bases from V and 2 bases from J, leaving 14 bases between. From germline, CDR1 is MGHRA and CDR2 YSYEKL. This CDR3 has 14 amino acids. CDR3 nucleotide sequence: TGCGCCAGTTTATGGTGCGTTACCAAAAACATTCAGTACTTC. Translation gives CASLWCVTKNIQYF.

The rearrangement joins TRBV6-6 to TRBJ1-5, with 9 bases lining up with TRBD1. V shed 7 bases and J 5 bases; nucleotides not matched to a gene: 9. This CDR3 region has 15 residues. The germline V gene has CDR1 MNHNY and CDR2 SVGAGI (reference sequence). This CDR3 is CASIRGQGSDQPQHF. For the CDR3, the DNA is TGTGCCAGCATCAGGGGACAGGGATCGGATCAGCCCCAGCATTTT.

This clone was found once. The chain joins TRBV30 to TRBJ2-5; D remains ambiguous. Trimming removed 3 bases at V and 4 bases at J, with 18 bases between. The germline CDR1 and CDR2 sequences are GTSNPN and SVGIG (reference sequence). This CDR3 is built from 15 residues. The CDR3 DNA follows: TGTGCCTGGAGCGACCAGCGTGGATTGGGAGAGACCCAGTACTTC. Its protein product is CAWSDQRGLGETQYF.

Comment on this clone: Other DNA sequences from this sample encode an identical CDR3 as well. The chain uses TRBV6-1 and TRBJ2-7; D not certain. The CDR3 loop spans 11 amino acids. Germline V CDR1 and CDR2: MNHNS, SASEGT. V dropped 2 bases and J dropped 4 bases, with 3 bases sitting between them. CDR3: CASSERYEQYF. The DNA for the CDR3 is TGTGCCAGCAGTGAAAGGTACGAGCAGTACTTC.

The sample holds a few counts of this clone. The rearrangement uses TRBV19 and TRBJ1-1; 9 bases are a match to TRBD1. CDR3 size: 16 residues. J was trimmed by 4 bases and V by 8 bases; bases with no gene match: 14. Germline V gene lookup returns CDR1 LNHDA and CDR2 SQIVND (reference sequence). The CDR3 nucleotides read TGTGCCAGTCGTAGCCGGCCGGGACAGGGTGGCACTGAAGCTTTCTTT. Translating it yields CASRSRPGQGGTEAFF.

The chain has TRBV4-2 and TRBJ1-2; the D gene is possibly TRBD1 (5 bases). Germline V gene lookup returns CDR1 LGHNA and CDR2 YNFKEQ. CDR3 size: 14 residues. V lost 3 bases and J lost 2, with 10 bases in between. The CDR3 region is CASSQGLGNYGYTF. The CDR3 DNA reads as TGTGCCAGCAGCCAGGGACTCGGAAACTATGGCTACACCTTC.

The chain carries TRBV10-3 and TRBJ2-7, with 8 bases aligning to TRBD1. V dropped 10 bases and J dropped 3; count of bases not matched to a gene: 5. The CDR3 extends over 12 amino acids. Per germline, CDR1 ENHRY and CDR2 SYGVKD. The CDR3 sequence is CATAGQGYEQYF. CDR3 DNA: TGTGCCACCGCCGGACAGGGCTACGAGCAGTACTTC.

This clone was counted between two and nine times. This sample also contains other DNA sequences that code for the same CDR3. This sequence joins TRBV29-1 and TRBJ2-6; D gene ambiguous. Per germline, CDR1 SQVTM and CDR2 ANQGSEA. Deletions cut 4 bases from V and 0 bases from J, with 4 bases between. The CDR3 sequence is 13 residues long. The CDR3 nucleotides are TGCAGCGTTGCAGTCTCTGGGGCCAACGTCCTGACTTTC. Translation gives CSVAVSGANVLTF.

This clone appeared a few times. The V call is TRBV4-2, the J call TRBJ2-1, with 7 bases matching TRBD2. The CDR3 consists of 19 residues. Unmatched junction bases numbered 15, after V lost 4 bases and J lost 0 bases. Looked up from germline, CDR1 is LGHNA and CDR2 is YNFKEQ. In DNA, the CDR3 is TGTGCCAGCAGCCCCCAAATCTCGGGGGGTATCCACTCCTACAATGAGCAGTTCTTC. It is translated as CASSPQISGGIHSYNEQFF.

The chain combines TRBV2 with TRBJ1-5; 8 bases map to TRBD1. The V and J ends lost 6 bases and 3 bases, in that order; junction bases with no gene match: 4. Per germline, CDR1 SNHLY and CDR2 FYNNEI. The CDR3 is 14 residues long. The chain's CDR3 is CASRDRVNNQPQHF. The CDR3 region has the DNA TGTGCCAGCAGGGACAGGGTGAACAATCAGCCCCAGCATTTT.

The CDR3 nucleotides read TGTGCCAGCAGCCCACAGGGACAGGGGATCTATGGCTACACCTTC. As protein: CASSPQGQGIYGYTF. The J gene is TRBJ1-2, the V gene TRBV7-9; 10 nucleotides match TRBD1. This CDR3 contains 15 residues. The germline V gene has CDR1 SEHNR and CDR2 FQNEAQ (reference sequence). V was clipped by 5 bases and J by 4 bases; unmatched bases: 7.

J is TRBJ2-2 and V is TRBV2; D tentatively fits TRBD1 or TRBD2 (5 bases each). The CDR3 consists of 12 residues. V dropped 6 bases and J dropped 6 bases, with 8 bases sitting between them. The germline V gene encodes CDR1 SNHLY and CDR2 FYNNEI. The CDR3 DNA follows: TGTGCCAGCAGGATGGGGGCCGGGGAGCTGTTTTTT. As protein: CASRMGAGELFF.

This chain links TRBV2 with TRBJ2-1, with D possibly being TRBD2 (6 bases). The CDR3 has 13 residues. Germline loops: CDR1 SNHLY, CDR2 FYNNEI. V was trimmed by 8 bases and J by 2 bases, leaving 10 bases between them. CDR3 nucleotide sequence: TGTGCCAGCGGCAGGGAGGCCTACAATGAGCAGTTCTTC. It translates to CASGREAYNEQFF.

The genes are TRBV5-6 and TRBJ2-7; D possibly corresponds to TRBD2 (7 bases). V was trimmed by 0 bases and J by 3 bases, leaving 10 bases between them. The CDR3 is 14 amino acids. CDR1 is SGHDT and CDR2 is YYEEEE in the germline V gene. In nucleotides, the CDR3 is TGTGCCAGCAGCTTGGCCGGGGGGCACTACGAGCAGTACTTC. Translating gives CASSLAGGHYEQYF.